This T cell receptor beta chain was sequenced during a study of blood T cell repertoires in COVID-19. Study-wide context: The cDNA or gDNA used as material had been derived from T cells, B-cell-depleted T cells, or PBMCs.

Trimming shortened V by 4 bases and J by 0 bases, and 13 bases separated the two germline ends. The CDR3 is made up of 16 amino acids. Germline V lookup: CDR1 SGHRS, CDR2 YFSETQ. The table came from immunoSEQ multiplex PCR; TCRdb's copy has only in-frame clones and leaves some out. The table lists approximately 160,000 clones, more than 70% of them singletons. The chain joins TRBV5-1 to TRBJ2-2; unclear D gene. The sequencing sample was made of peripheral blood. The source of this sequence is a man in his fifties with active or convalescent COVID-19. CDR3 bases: TGCGCCAGCAGCCCCAGACAAATAGCGAACACCGGGGAGCTGTTTTTT. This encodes CASSPRQIANTGELFF.